This T cell receptor (beta chain) is drawn from a study of CD8+ T cells in alopecia areata. Treatment described: oral pan-JAK inhibitor, 5-10 mg twice daily. Regarding this clone: Its antigen remains unidentified.

Overall study results and limits: Unlike in mice, where it was clearer, TCR sharing across patients was less clear, possibly HLA-related.

The CDR3 covers 15 residues. V was pared by 1 base and J by 6 bases, with 18 bases between. CDR1 and CDR2 from the germline V gene are SQVTM and ANQGSEA. The authors extracted RNA and reverse transcribed it into cDNA as the sequencing template. Using immunoSEQ multiplex PCR, the repertoire was profiled, and TCRdb retains in-frame clones only, with some absent. The sample includes a few hundred thousand clones, more than 45% seen only once; the top ten take 1.5% to 2%. The receptor was isolated from a human donor with alopecia areata. The chain employs TRBV29-1 and TRBJ1-1; D is undetermined. The sequencing used CD4+ T cells sorted from blood, collected at week 4, from a patient treated with tofacitinib. The CDR3 bases are TGCAGCGTTGAAGGGGGTCTCCCTGCGCTCGCTGAAGCTTTCTTT. Protein product: CSVEGGLPALAEAFF.